Listed below are T cell receptor beta chains from one sample, sequenced in a study of blood T cell repertoires in COVID-19. The protocol was immunoSEQ multiplex PCR, while the TCRdb copy is restricted to in-frame clones and leaves out a portion. The sample has 110,000 or so clones; 70% to 90% are singletons. Sequencing was performed on peripheral blood. The receptors stem from a man aged 35 to 55 with acute or convalescent COVID-19. Both conserved end residues are part of each CDR3. The order of the fields is V gene, clone size, D gene, J gene, CDR3 protein, CDR3 DNA. D genes are given only for firm matches. The size of a clone is reported for some rows only, either as once, few or many, or as a class for expanded clones.

v_gene: TRBV28
abundance: -
d_gene: TRBD1
j_gene: TRBJ2-2
CDR3aa: CASSFWTGTNTGELFF
CDR3nt: TGTGCCAGCAGTTTTTGGACAGGAACGAACACCGGGGAGCTGTTTTTT

v_gene: TRBV7-2
abundance: few
d_gene: -
j_gene: TRBJ2-7
CDR3aa: CASSLAGEQYF
CDR3nt: TGTGCCAGCAGCTTGGCAGGCGAGCAGTACTTC

v_gene: TRBV6-5
abundance: -
d_gene: -
j_gene: TRBJ2-6
CDR3aa: CASGNRNSGANVLTF
CDR3nt: TGTGCCAGCGGGAACAGGAACTCTGGGGCCAACGTCCTGACTTTC

v_gene: TRBV6-1
abundance: many
d_gene: TRBD2
j_gene: TRBJ2-7
CDR3aa: CASSEKASGGYEQYF
CDR3nt: TGTGCCAGCAGTGAAAAGGCTAGCGGGGGCTACGAGCAGTACTTC

v_gene: TRBV7-9
abundance: -
d_gene: TRBD2
j_gene: TRBJ2-7
CDR3aa: CASSPAAGGLPYEQYF
CDR3nt: TGTGCCAGCAGCCCCGCAGCGGGGGGACTTCCCTACGAGCAGTACTTC

v_gene: TRBV3-1/TRBV3-2
abundance: -
d_gene: -
j_gene: TRBJ2-7
CDR3aa: CASSRRRDSPYEQYF
CDR3nt: TGTGCCAGCAGCCGTCGGCGGGACTCACCCTACGAGCAGTACTTC

v_gene: TRBV9
abundance: few
d_gene: -
j_gene: TRBJ2-2
CDR3aa: CASSESVVGELFF
CDR3nt: TGTGCCAGCAGCGAATCAGTTGTAGGGGAGCTGTTTTTT

v_gene: TRBV7-2
abundance: -
d_gene: -
j_gene: TRBJ1-2
CDR3aa: CASRTDSNYGYTF
CDR3nt: TGTGCCAGCAGGACAGACTCTAACTATGGCTACACCTTC

v_gene: TRBV11-2
abundance: -
d_gene: -
j_gene: TRBJ2-2
CDR3aa: CASSFKLTGELFF
CDR3nt: TGTGCCAGCAGCTTCAAACTCACCGGGGAGCTGTTTTTT

v_gene: TRBV5-4
abundance: few
d_gene: TRBD1
j_gene: TRBJ1-1
CDR3aa: CASSGGQGNTEAFF
CDR3nt: TGTGCCAGCAGCGGGGGACAGGGGAACACTGAAGCTTTCTTT

v_gene: TRBV2
abundance: few
d_gene: -
j_gene: TRBJ2-7
CDR3aa: CASSGLSQYF
CDR3nt: TGTGCCAGCAGTGGGTTGAGCCAGTACTTC

v_gene: TRBV7-3
abundance: -
d_gene: TRBD1
j_gene: TRBJ2-7
CDR3aa: CASSLGTGRTYEQYF
CDR3nt: TGTGCCAGCAGCCTAGGGACAGGGAGGACCTACGAGCAGTACTTC

v_gene: TRBV4-1
abundance: -
d_gene: -
j_gene: TRBJ2-7
CDR3aa: CASSPESGTGSYEQYF
CDR3nt: TGCGCCAGCAGCCCAGAAAGCGGGACAGGCTCCTACGAGCAGTACTTC

v_gene: TRBV12-3/TRBV12-4
abundance: -
d_gene: -
j_gene: TRBJ2-7
CDR3aa: CASSSGFEQYF
CDR3nt: TGTGCCAGCAGTTCGGGGTTCGAGCAGTACTTC

v_gene: TRBV15
abundance: -
d_gene: -
j_gene: TRBJ2-7
CDR3aa: CATSREYGGLYEQYF
CDR3nt: TGTGCCACCAGCAGAGAATACGGGGGGCTCTACGAGCAGTACTTC

v_gene: TRBV2
abundance: -
d_gene: -
j_gene: TRBJ2-7
CDR3aa: CASLLAGEQYF
CDR3nt: TGTGCCAGCCTATTAGCCGGCGAGCAGTACTTC

v_gene: TRBV6-1
abundance: -
d_gene: -
j_gene: TRBJ2-1
CDR3aa: CASSEAKAGSNEQFF
CDR3nt: TGTGCCAGCAGTGAAGCGAAGGCGGGGTCGAATGAGCAGTTCTTC

v_gene: TRBV6-1
abundance: -
d_gene: -
j_gene: TRBJ2-3
CDR3aa: CASSEAQGGFSDTQYF
CDR3nt: TGTGCCAGCAGTGAAGCTCAGGGAGGATTCTCAGATACGCAGTATTTT

v_gene: TRBV25-1
abundance: -
d_gene: -
j_gene: TRBJ1-4
CDR3aa: CASSDWGSGNEKLFF
CDR3nt: TGTGCCAGCAGTGACTGGGGATCGGGGAATGAAAAACTGTTTTTT

v_gene: TRBV30
abundance: -
d_gene: -
j_gene: TRBJ1-4
CDR3aa: CAWSPAAEKLFF
CDR3nt: TGTGCCTGGAGTCCCGCGGCTGAAAAACTGTTTTTT